These 28 T cell receptor beta chains were sequenced from one sample in a study of blood T cell repertoires in COVID-19. TCRdb's table, derived via immunoSEQ multiplex PCR, lists solely in-frame clones and lacks some. The sample yields approximately 450,000 clones, 85% to 90% seen once. Sequencing was done on a sample of peripheral blood. These receptor sequences come from a young woman with acute or convalescent COVID-19.

This clone was counted once. At one end, the junction sequence differs from germline, possibly due to a read error. The V and J genes are TRBV2 and TRBJ1-2; 9 bases align to TRBD1. CDR3 size: 19 residues. Germline CDR1 reads SNHLY; CDR2 reads FYNNEI. The CDR3 coding sequence is TGTGCCAGCAGTGCCCAAGGGGGACAGGGTCACCAACGCAACCTCAACAGGATCTTC. It codes for CASSAQGGQGHQRNLNRIF.

V usage is TRBV10-1 and J usage is TRBJ1-1, with 9 bases that match TRBD1. Germline V lookup: CDR1 WNHNN, CDR2 SYGVQD (reference sequence). Germline trimming cut 5 bases from V and 6 bases from J; bases unmatched to any gene: 1. The length of the CDR3 is 12 residues. The CDR3 DNA reads as TGCGCCAGCAGTACAGGGGGCCCTGAAGCTTTCTTT. Protein sequence: CASSTGGPEAFF.

This clone has more than one count but fewer than ten. The rearrangement uses TRBV12-1 and TRBJ2-1; the listed D gene, TRBD1, was not tested against the DNA. TRBV12-1 is tagged as a pseudogene. CDR3 size: 17 residues. The CDR3 DNA is TGTGCCAGCAGCTTTGGTAGTAGCACAGGGGCGGTGGATGAGCAGTTCTTC. Its protein is CASSFGSSTGAVDEQFF.

On this clone itself: One end of the junction is discordant with germline, which a read error may explain. The J gene is TRBJ2-3, the V gene TRBV7-3, with a possible D match to TRBD2 (6 bases). The CDR3 loop spans 14 amino acids. In germline, CDR1 is SGHTA, CDR2 FQGTGA. The CDR3 sequence is CASSLTPTGTPRDF. For the CDR3, the DNA is TGTGCCAGCAGCTTAACCCCCACGGGGACTCCGCGGGATTTT.

The chain couples TRBV5-5 to TRBJ2-5, with a weak D call TRBD1 (5 bases). Trimming took off 2 bases at V and 4 bases at J, with 12 bases between the two ends. This CDR3 contains 14 residues. Germline V gene data show CDR1 as SGHKS and CDR2 as YYEKEE (reference sequence). In DNA, the CDR3 is TGTGCCAGCAGCTTAGCAAGGGGCGGAGAGACCCAGTACTTC. Its translation is CASSLARGGETQYF.

This clone was found once. The chain recombines TRBV7-9 with TRBJ2-2; TRBD1 matches 8 bases. Trimming removed 5 bases from V and 0 bases from J; junction bases left unmatched: 2. Per germline, CDR1 SEHNR and CDR2 FQNEAQ (reference sequence). The CDR3 extends over 15 amino acids. The CDR3 loop reads CASSRQGSNTGELFF. As DNA, the CDR3 is TGTGCCAGCAGCCGACAGGGGTCGAACACCGGGGAGCTGTTTTTT.

The chain couples TRBV12-3 or TRBV12-4 to TRBJ2-5; D is ambiguous. The CDR3 sequence is 12 residues long. V lost 6 bases and J lost 5, with 10 bases in between. Written as DNA, the CDR3 is TGTGCCAGCAGCACGCGCTCTGAGACCCAGTACTTC. It specifies CASSTRSETQYF.

The V call is TRBV19, the J call TRBJ1-5; D uncertain. Trimming shortened V by 5 bases and J by 6 bases, and 11 bases separated the two germline ends. The CDR3 loop spans 13 amino acids. Germline-derived CDR1 and CDR2 are LNHDA and SQIVND (reference sequence). The CDR3 region is CASSRTVSQPQHF. The CDR3 region has the DNA TGTGCCAGTAGTCGTACGGTTAGTCAGCCCCAGCATTTT.

The rearrangement links TRBV25-1 to TRBJ2-1; 7 positions agree with TRBD2. The CDR3 runs 14 residues. The V and J ends lost 5 bases and 7 bases, in that order; junction bases with no gene match: 8. The germline V gene encodes CDR1 MGHDK and CDR2 SYGVNS. The CDR3 sequence is CASSPPGRRNEQFF. The CDR3, as DNA: TGTGCCAGCAGTCCCCCCGGGAGGAGGAATGAGCAGTTCTTC.

This clone was detected once. The chain carries TRBV2 and TRBJ2-7; D is undetermined. The CDR3 loop spans 12 amino acids. V lost 8 bases and J 3 bases, leaving 11 bases between the germline ends. The germline CDR1 and CDR2 sequences are SNHLY and FYNNEI. CDR3 protein: CASLAPHYEQYF. The CDR3 region has the DNA TGTGCCAGCCTGGCCCCACACTACGAGCAGTACTTC. The variable domain in full, completed from reference TRBV2 and TRBJ2-7, reads EPEVTQTPSHQVTQMGQEVILRCVPISNHLYFYWYRQILGQKVEFLVSFYNNEISEKSEIFDDQFSVERPDGSNFTLKIRSTKLEDSAMYFCASLAPHYEQYFGPGTRLTVT.

The V gene is TRBV29-1, the J gene TRBJ1-1, with TRBD1 matching over 7 bases. The CDR3 runs to 17 residues. The germline V gene encodes CDR1 SQVTM and CDR2 ANQGSEA. Unmatched junction bases numbered 11, after V lost 1 base and J lost 0 bases. The CDR3 sequence: CSVEATARDSMNTEAFF. CDR3 nucleotides: TGCAGCGTTGAAGCAACGGCCAGGGACAGCATGAACACTGAAGCTTTCTTT.

The chain recombines TRBV30 with TRBJ2-6; 12 bases are shared with TRBD2. The germline V gene encodes CDR1 GTSNPN and CDR2 SVGIG (reference sequence). The V and J ends lost 3 bases and 3 bases, in that order; junction bases with no gene match: 6. The CDR3 contains 17 residues. The CDR3 nucleotides read TGTGCCTGGAGCGGACTAGCGGGGTCGGGTGGGGCCAACGTCCTGACTTTC. This encodes CAWSGLAGSGGANVLTF.

This clone has only a few counts. The chain links TRBV19 to TRBJ1-3; D remains unclear. Germline CDR1 is LNHDA and CDR2 is SQIVND (reference sequence). The CDR3 runs to 13 residues. Trimming stripped 8 bases from V and 3 bases from J, with 11 bases between. The CDR3 DNA reads TGTGCCAGTTGTTCCGCAGATGGAAACACCATATATTTT. Its protein is CASCSADGNTIYF.

In nucleotides, the CDR3 is TGTGCCAGCAGTTTTGACCCCCAAGGGGCAGATACGCAGTATTTT. This encodes CASSFDPQGADTQYF. This chain uses TRBV28 with TRBJ2-3, with D possibly TRBD1 on 5 matching bases. V shed 3 bases and J shed 4 bases, with 14 bases lying between them. The CDR3 covers 15 residues. The germline V gene encodes CDR1 MDHEN and CDR2 SYDVKM.

The chain is built from TRBV5-1 and TRBJ1-1, with 9 bases that match TRBD1. The germline V gene has CDR1 SGHRS and CDR2 YFSETQ. The CDR3 has 15 amino acids. Trimming cost V 3 bases and J 6 bases; bases outside gene matches: 9. CDR3 residues: CASSSSGTGSPEAFF. The CDR3 coding sequence is TGCGCCAGCAGCTCCTCCGGGACAGGGTCCCCTGAAGCTTTCTTT.

This chain uses TRBV7-9 with TRBJ1-1; the match to TRBD1 covers 11 bases. V lost 1 base and J lost 0; bases outside the gene matches: 4. The CDR3 has 17 amino acids. Germline assignment: CDR1 SEHNR and CDR2 FQNEAQ (reference sequence). DNA of the CDR3: TGTGCCAGCAGCTTAGTAGGGACAGGGGGTTTGAACACTGAAGCTTTCTTT. Translation: CASSLVGTGGLNTEAFF.

J is TRBJ1-1 and V is TRBV10-1; TRBD1 agrees at 9 bases. V was pared by 0 bases and J by 8 bases, with 1 base of the junction left unmatched. The CDR3 runs 13 residues. Germline V lookup: CDR1 WNHNN, CDR2 SYGVQD (reference sequence). This CDR3 is CASSESGQGEAFF. The DNA for the CDR3 is TGCGCCAGCAGTGAGTCGGGACAGGGCGAAGCTTTCTTT.

V and J are TRBV4-1 and TRBJ1-5, with D unclear. Trimming pared 1 base from V and 5 bases from J, leaving 6 bases between. This CDR3 spans 13 amino acids. Germline CDR1 is MGHRA and CDR2 is YSYEKL. The CDR3 bases are TGCGCCAGCAGCCAAGGAGGAGATCAGCCCCAGCATTTT. It codes for CASSQGGDQPQHF.

The V gene is TRBV18, the J gene TRBJ2-5; 7 bases align to TRBD2. The V segment lost 6 bases and the J segment 1 base; nucleotides outside the gene matches: 8. CDR1 is KGHSH and CDR2 is LQKENI in the germline V gene. This CDR3 has 15 residues. Here the CDR3 reads CASSPLAGPQETQYF. Written as DNA, the CDR3 is TGTGCCAGCTCTCCATTAGCGGGCCCCCAAGAGACCCAGTACTTC. The full variable domain, with the rest looked up from reference TRBV18 and TRBJ2-5, is NAGVMQNPRHLVRRRGQEARLRCSPMKGHSHVYWYRQLPEEGLKFMVYLQKENIIDESGMPKERFSAEFPKEGPSILRIQQVVRGDSAAYFCASSPLAGPQETQYFGPGTRLLVL.

The chain uses TRBV28 and TRBJ2-4, with D unresolved. The germline V and J ends were trimmed by 5 bases and 3 bases, with 17 bases remaining between them. The CDR3 covers 16 residues. Germline lookup yields CDR1 MDHEN and CDR2 SYDVKM. The CDR3 nucleotides read TGTGCCAGCAGTGCAGCTACGACGGAGTTCAAAAACATTCAGTACTTC. Protein: CASSAATTEFKNIQYF.

On this clone: The sample has other DNA sequences that encode this CDR3 too. The chain employs TRBV3-1 (or the pseudogene TRBV3-2) and TRBJ2-2, with D possibly matching TRBD1 (5 bases). The CDR3 runs to 14 residues. Trimming left V 6 bases short and J 0 bases short, with 8 bases between. Per germline, CDR1 LGHDT and CDR2 YNNKEL (reference sequence). CDR3 in DNA: TGTGCCAGCAGGGACAAGACGAACACCGGGGAGCTGTTTTTT. Amino acid sequence: CASRDKTNTGELFF.

This chain connects TRBV7-2 to TRBJ2-7; TRBD2 matches at 8 bases. The CDR3 length is 13 residues. Losses at the gene ends were 5 bases for V and 11 bases for J; bases not matched to a gene: 11. Germline lookup yields CDR1 SGHTA and CDR2 FQGNSA. CDR3 bases: TGTGCCAGCAGCGCTATAGCGGGACAACAGGAGTACTTC. Amino acids: CASSAIAGQQEYF.

The chain is built from TRBV29-1 and TRBJ2-7, with D possibly matching TRBD2 (5 bases). V was shortened by 0 bases and J by 6 bases, with 12 bases between the two germline ends. This CDR3 region has 13 residues. From germline, CDR1 is SQVTM and CDR2 ANQGSEA. The CDR3, as DNA: TGCAGCGTTGAAGATCGCGGGCAAACCGAGCAGTACTTC. Residues: CSVEDRGQTEQYF.

The chain uses TRBV19 and TRBJ2-3; the match to TRBD1 covers 10 bases. Germline trimming cut 8 bases from V and 0 bases from J; bases unmatched to any gene: 2. This CDR3 comprises 14 residues. Per the germline V gene, CDR1 is LNHDA and CDR2 is SQIVND (reference sequence). The CDR3 DNA sequence: TGTGCCAGTCGACAGGGGGCTAGCACAGATACGCAGTATTTT. Its protein is CASRQGASTDTQYF. Filled out from reference TRBV19 and TRBJ2-3, the complete variable domain reads DGGITQSPKYLFRKEGQNVTLSCEQNLNHDAMYWYRQDPGQGLRLIYYSQIVNDFQKGDIAEGYSVSREKKESFPLTVTSAQKNPTAFYLCASRQGASTDTQYFGPGTRLTVL.

The J gene is TRBJ1-2, the V gene TRBV5-1, with D hard to call. CDR1 is SGHRS and CDR2 is YFSETQ in the germline V gene. The CDR3 is 13 amino acids. Trimming left V 0 bases short and J 4 bases short, with 7 bases between. CDR3 coding DNA: TGCGCCAGCAGCTTGGACAGCACCTATGGCTACACCTTC. Residues: CASSLDSTYGYTF.

V usage is TRBV7-2 and J usage is TRBJ2-1; TRBD1 agrees at 7 bases. V was pared by 0 bases and J by 1 base, with 3 bases of the junction left unmatched. This CDR3 contains 16 residues. The germline CDR1 and CDR2 sequences are SGHTA and FQGNSA. This chain's CDR3 is CASSLAGTVSYNEQFF. In nucleotides, the CDR3 is TGTGCCAGCAGCTTAGCAGGGACAGTTTCCTACAATGAGCAGTTCTTC.

This sequence joins TRBV19 and TRBJ2-2; D is perhaps TRBD2 (5 bases). This CDR3 spans 17 amino acids. V was pared by 9 bases and J by 8 bases, with 28 bases between. The germline gives CDR1 LNHDA, CDR2 SQIVND (reference sequence). CDR3 sequence reads: CASTETRKGGLAGELFF. The CDR3 DNA sequence: TGTGCCAGCACCGAGACAAGGAAGGGTGGACTGGCTGGGGAGCTGTTTTTT.

The chain couples TRBV2 to TRBJ2-3; D perhaps matches TRBD1 (6 bases). V lost 6 bases and J 6 bases, leaving 16 bases between the germline ends. This CDR3 contains 14 residues. In germline, CDR1 is SNHLY, CDR2 FYNNEI. In nucleotides, the CDR3 is TGTGCCAGCAGGGGACAAATTTTGGCTGATACGCAGTATTTT. The encoded protein is CASRGQILADTQYF.